This T cell receptor (beta chain) is drawn from a study of tissue T cells after allogeneic stem cell transplantation. The CDR3 covers 14 residues. The germline gives CDR1 KGHTA, CDR2 FQNQQP. The time point here: mouse harvest day 7 after allogeneic transplant. Mouse grafts combined 10^7 T-cell-depleted bone marrow cells with 10^6 splenic CD5+ T cells. This clone was recorded a few times. Each gene name is a mouse one. The CDR3 goes on 1 residue after the read ends, and that part is filled in from the germline J gene. TCRdb's table, derived via immunoSEQ multiplex PCR, lists solely in-frame clones and lacks some. The table lists around 6,100 clones, roughly 42% of them singletons.

The material sequenced was skin. The genes are TRBV23 and TRBJ2-2. The clonotype originates from a female BALB/c mouse given C57BL/6 T cells with graft-versus-host disease after an allogeneic hematopoietic cell transplant. The CDR3 DNA, read in part, is TGCTCCAGCAGTCAACGGGGAAACACCGGGCAGCTCTAC. This codes for CSSSQRGNTGQLY. The CDR3 in its entirety is CSSSQRGNTGQLYF. Together with reference TRBV23 and TRBJ2-2, the CDR3 gives the full variable domain: DAAVTQKPRYLIKMKGQEAEMKCIPEKGHTAVFWYQQKQSKELKFLIYFQNQQPLDQIDMVKERFSAVCPSSSLCSLGIRTCEAEDSALYLCSSSQRGNTGQLYFGEGSKLTVL.